This T cell receptor beta chain was recorded in a study of PD-1 blockade in classical Hodgkin lymphoma (dated by TCRdb to 2018 to 2020). For context, the study as a whole: Nivolumab dosing was 3 mg/kg intravenously every 2 weeks, continuing until either disease progression or unacceptable toxicity. The study used CyTOF and TCR beta sequencing to define a peripheral blood immune signature of response to PD-1 blockade in classical Hodgkin lymphoma.

The Qiagen DNeasy kit was used to extract genomic DNA from unsorted PBMCs and from the negatively selected CD4+ and CD8+ fractions. Amplification of TCR beta CDR3 regions was done by immunoSEQ multiplex PCR with primers that anneal to V and J segments. Amplification bias was minimized using a synthetic immune receptor repertoire, and residual bias was removed computationally after sequencing. From the authors' description of their analysis: Custom Python scripts were used to quantify repertoire diversity as the Shannon entropy index. The unsorted, CD4+ and CD8+ repertoires were each analyzed separately, with the exception of combined analyses, where CD4+ and CD8+ sequences were merged in silico. A clone counted as expanded when the clone's frequency after treatment rose at least 2-fold relative to C1D1, and clones undetected at baseline were given a pseudocount of 0.5. Singleton clones were defined as clones with 0 or 1 copy at C1D1, and non-singleton clones were defined as clones with 2 or more copies. Clones expanded in unsorted samples were annotated as CD4+, CD8+ or unknown by matching protein sequences in sorted samples from the same patient. Wilcoxon tests on paired samples were used to test changes in diversity from C1D1 to C4D1. Held by TCRdb, this immuneACCESS table contains in-frame sequences only and omits some clones. Under half of the omission traces to an unresolved V gene where checked; the cause of the rest is unknown. The V and J calls and clone size are taken from that table; D and trimming were inferred from the DNA. The sample profile shows 17,000 or so clones; about 61% of them were found once. The top ten constitute 7.8% of the sample.

The CDR1 and CDR2 encoded by the germline V gene are SGHTA and FQGNSA. Taken from cysteine to phenylalanine, the CDR3 has 12 residues. Only the CDR3 portion is preserved as DNA: 36 bases, with reading frame beginning at the first base. At the junction V is shortened by 5 bases and J by 7 bases, with 9 bases in between. The time point label here, explained by the study, means: cycle 4 day 1 (C4D1), after less than 7 weeks of nivolumab. Relapse after autologous stem cell transplantation had occurred in all trial patients, and cohorts A, B and C were distinguished by prior brentuximab vedotin exposure. A total of over 50 patients with relapsed/refractory classical Hodgkin lymphoma made up the trial cohort, and each patient's best overall response was complete response, partial response or progressive disease. In the multi-cohort phase II CheckMate 205 trial, trial patients received single-agent nivolumab. An independent review committee assessed best overall response using the 2007 International Working Group response criteria. PBMCs from the trial were collected at three points: immediately before nivolumab initiation (C1D1), and during therapy at cycle 2 day 1 and cycle 4 day 1. Peripheral blood was collected in 8 mL Vacutainer Cell Preparation Tubes, from which PBMCs were isolated by centrifugation and then cryopreserved.

Paper-wide results and their limitations: The study was limited to a single clinical trial cohort, and causes of repertoire differences, possibly disease activity or prior therapy, remained undefined. A significant rise by C4D1 was seen in CD4+ but not CD8+ TCR diversity (p=0.0027 vs p=0.16), with the rise being most apparent in complete responders (p=0.02). Trial patients achieving complete response had baseline diversity similar to newly diagnosed patients, whereas partial responders and progressors had significantly lower diversity. Lower diversity was observed in patients in whom nivolumab was started less than 1 year after ASCT, and these patients were excluded from later analyses so that confounding by immune reconstitution would be avoided. Newly diagnosed patients were reported to have lower baseline TCR diversity than healthy donors, and relapsed/refractory patients were reported to have lower baseline TCR diversity still.

A word on this clone: The antigen it binds to is not known. Base qualities are not at hand, and no much larger clone is one base apart.

The receptor was isolated from a human donor with classical Hodgkin lymphoma. The specimen comprised peripheral blood mononuclear cells (PBMCs), sampled before the fourth cycle of nivolumab. This chain is built from TRBV7-2 and TRBJ2-1; the D gene is unclear. The sequenced DNA: TGTGCCAGCAGCCAACAATGGAATGAGCAGTTCTTC. It encodes CASSQQWNEQFF.